Each of the 27 T cell receptor beta chains below was sequenced from the same sample in a study of CD8 T cells in ankylosing spondylitis. Study results and limitations: Ankylosing spondylitis blood appeared to carry a characteristic TCR beta motif of roughly 8 highly homologous variants.

From the 5' RACE reads, TCRdb called clonotypes with MiXCR, one entry per CDR3 protein. The sample carries a few hundred thousand distinct CDR3 sequences, around 24% recorded once. These receptors lack a known antigen. The source material was blood, either unsorted or a sorted T cell fraction (not recorded which). These receptors all come from a male donor with ankylosing spondylitis.

This clonotype has a handful of counts. V gene TRBV7-2 combines with J gene TRBJ2-5, with a tentative D call TRBD2 (6 bases). Germline CDR1 is SGHTA and CDR2 is FQGNSA. The CDR3 covers 15 residues. Trimming took 1 base from V and 1 from J, leaving 10 bases between them. This CDR3 is CASSLVGGFQETQYF. Written as DNA, the CDR3 is TGTGCCAGCAGCTTAGTGGGAGGATTCCAAGAGACCCAGTACTTC.

This clonotype was observed a handful of times. The CDR3 sequence: CAISVWGGNQPQHF. DNA of the CDR3: TGTGCCATCAGTGTTTGGGGGGGGAATCAGCCCCAGCATTTT. This sequence joins TRBV10-3 and TRBJ1-5; D is possibly TRBD1 (5 bases). Looked up from germline, CDR1 is ENHRY and CDR2 is SYGVKD. This CDR3 is built from 14 residues. Between the trimmed V and J ends, which lost 4 bases and 4 bases, there was a span of 11 bases.

CDR3 DNA: TGTGCCAGCAGTGGCCCAAAGTCCTATAATTCACCCCTCCACTTT. Its protein product is CASSGPKSYNSPLHF. The V call is TRBV12-3 or TRBV12-4, the J call TRBJ1-6; D uncertain. This CDR3 region has 15 residues. The V gene lost 5 bases and the J gene lost 1 base, with 9 bases spanning the gap.

The chain uses TRBV20-1 and TRBJ2-5, with 13 bases matching TRBD2. The trim removed 3 bases at V and 7 bases at J, leaving 8 bases unmatched. This CDR3 has 15 amino acids. Germline V gene data show CDR1 as DFQATT and CDR2 as SNEGSKA (reference sequence). CDR3 bases: TGCAGTGCTAGTTTGGGACTAGCGGGATCCGGGACCCAGTACTTC. Translating it yields CSASLGLAGSGTQYF.

This sequence joins TRBV7-9 and TRBJ2-2; D could derive from TRBD1 or TRBD2 (6 bases each). V lost 3 bases, J lost 0 bases, and 11 bases lay in between. Germline loops: CDR1 SEHNR, CDR2 FQNEAQ (reference sequence). The CDR3 contains 16 residues. DNA of the CDR3: TGTGCCAGCAGCTTGATGGGGGGCTCGAACACCGGGGAGCTGTTTTTT. Translation: CASSLMGGSNTGELFF.

This chain links TRBV9 with TRBJ2-1; D is unclear. Germline V gene data show CDR1 as SGDLS and CDR2 as YYNGEE. The CDR3 covers 12 residues. Trimming left V 2 bases short and J 6 bases short, with 6 bases between. In DNA, the CDR3 is TGTGCCAGCAGCGTTTCTGTCAATGAGCAGTTCTTC. Amino acids: CASSVSVNEQFF.

Many counts were recorded for this clonotype. V and J are TRBV7-8 and TRBJ2-1, with D perhaps TRBD2 (5 bases). V lost 4 bases and J 9 bases, leaving 13 bases between the germline ends. Germline lookup yields CDR1 SGHVS and CDR2 FQNEAQ. The CDR3 is made up of 13 amino acids. The CDR3 here is CASSSPEGSEQFF. CDR3 sequence (DNA): TGTGCCAGCAGCTCCCCCGAGGGATCTGAGCAGTTCTTC.

This clonotype has more than one count but fewer than ten. The genes are TRBV11-2 and TRBJ2-5; D possibly uses TRBD1 or TRBD2 (5 bases each). This CDR3 has 15 residues. With 4 bases removed from V and 1 base from J, the gap between germline ends came to 13 bases. The V gene's germline CDR1 is SGHAT and CDR2 FQNNGV. The CDR3 nucleotides read TGTGCCAGCAGCTATGGGGGAAAACCCCAAGAGACCCAGTACTTC. Translating it yields CASSYGGKPQETQYF.

In this sample, this clonotype turned up a few times. This CDR3 reads CSAIRGPRALGNEQFF. In nucleotides, the CDR3 is TGCAGCGCAATTCGGGGGCCCCGGGCCCTAGGCAATGAGCAGTTCTTC. This rearrangement joins TRBV29-1 to TRBJ2-1; either TRBD1 or TRBD2 may supply D (6 bases each). V shed 7 bases and J shed 6 bases, with 25 bases lying between them. Germline V gene sequence: CDR1 SQVTM, CDR2 ANQGSEA. The CDR3 is made up of 16 amino acids.

The chain is built from TRBV28 and TRBJ2-7; TRBD2 matches at 7 bases. J lost 2 bases, V lost 6 bases, and 10 bases had no gene match. Germline assignment: CDR1 MDHEN and CDR2 SYDVKM. CDR3 length: 15 amino acids. In DNA form, the CDR3 reads TGTGCCAGCAGCCGACCCCCTAGCGGAACCTACGAGCAGTACTTC. It is translated as CASSRPPSGTYEQYF. The whole variable domain, filled in from reference TRBV28 and TRBJ2-7, reads DVKVTQSSRYLVKRTGEKVFLECVQDMDHENMFWYRQDPGLGLRLIYFSYDVKMKEKGDIPEGYSVSREKKERFSLILESASTNQTSMYLCASSRPPSGTYEQYFGPGTRLTVT.

This clonotype was observed a few times. This rearrangement joins TRBV29-1 to TRBJ2-1, with TRBD1 matching 7 bases. V was clipped by 6 bases and J by 4 bases; unmatched bases: 3. The CDR3 runs 12 residues. CDR1 and CDR2 from the germline V gene are SQVTM and ANQGSEA. The CDR3: CSVPQGYNEQFF. The CDR3, as DNA: TGCAGCGTACCACAGGGGTACAATGAGCAGTTCTTC.

This clonotype was counted at least ten times. The chain employs TRBV12-3 or TRBV12-4 and TRBJ1-1, with D possibly being TRBD1 (5 bases). The V end was cut by 7 bases, the J end by 5 bases, with 14 bases between. The CDR3 is made up of 13 amino acids. The CDR3 bases are TGTGCCAGCACCCGGGGGGTCCTAACTGAAGCTTTCTTT. Its translation is CASTRGVLTEAFF.

The chain combines TRBV3-1 with TRBJ2-2; unclear D gene. Germline V CDR1 and CDR2: LGHDT, YNNKEL (reference sequence). V gave up 8 bases and J gave up 6 bases, with 13 bases separating them. The CDR3 is made up of 13 amino acids. CDR3 coding DNA: TGTGCCAGCTGCCTTCAAGGTCCCGGGGAGCTGTTTTTT. Translation: CASCLQGPGELFF.

This chain links TRBV12-3 or TRBV12-4 with TRBJ1-4, with TRBD1 as a possible D gene (6 bases). The CDR3 runs 15 residues. Trimming took off 6 bases at V and 5 bases at J, with 16 bases between the two ends. The CDR3 sequence: CASSQSGDRNEKLFF. DNA for the CDR3: TGTGCCAGCAGCCAGTCAGGGGATCGCAATGAAAAACTGTTTTTT.

The chain links TRBV5-1 to TRBJ2-7; 8 bases are a match to TRBD2. Germline V gives CDR1 SGHRS, CDR2 YFSETQ. The CDR3 runs to 13 residues. V was clipped by 5 bases and J by 4 bases; unmatched bases: 5. Written as DNA, the CDR3 is TGCGCCAGCAGGATAGCGGGGCGGTACGAGCAGTACTTC. As protein: CASRIAGRYEQYF. The whole variable domain, filled in from reference TRBV5-1 and TRBJ2-7, reads KAGVTQTPRYLIKTRGQQVTLSCSPISGHRSVSWYQQTPGQGLQFLFEYFSETQRNKGNFPGRFSGRQFSNSRSEMNVSTLELGDSALYLCASRIAGRYEQYFGPGTRLTVT.

In DNA form, the CDR3 reads TGTGCCATCAGCACGACACCACCCGGGACAGGGATAGATACGCAGTATTTT. It yields the protein CAISTTPPGTGIDTQYF. The gene calls are TRBV10-3 and TRBJ2-3, with 9 bases that match TRBD1. The CDR3 sequence is 17 residues long. Germline CDR1 is ENHRY and CDR2 is SYGVKD. With 6 bases clipped from V and 5 bases from J, the junction kept 15 bases outside the gene matches.

The rearrangement joins TRBV7-9 to TRBJ2-7; D possibly uses TRBD1 or TRBD2 (5 bases each). This CDR3 spans 14 amino acids. Deletions cut 0 bases from V and 2 bases from J, with 8 bases between. Germline CDR1 SEHNR, CDR2 FQNEAQ (reference sequence). The CDR3 DNA reads TGTGCCAGCAGCTTAGCTAGGGACGCCTACGAGCAGTACTTC. Translation: CASSLARDAYEQYF.

This clonotype was seen only a few times. This sequence joins TRBV9 and TRBJ2-2; 11 bases line up with TRBD2. The V gene's germline CDR1 is SGDLS and CDR2 YYNGEE. The CDR3 totals 17 residues. V lost 1 base, J lost 5 bases, and 7 bases stayed unmatched. The CDR3: CASSVLTSGSRTGELFF. The CDR3 DNA is TGTGCCAGCAGCGTACTCACTAGCGGGAGCCGGACCGGGGAGCTGTTTTTT. Together with reference TRBV9 and TRBJ2-2, the CDR3 gives the full variable domain: DSGVTQTPKHLITATGQRVTLRCSPRSGDLSVYWYQQSLDQGLQFLIQYYNGEERAKGNILERFSAQQFPDLHSELNLSSLELGDSALYFCASSVLTSGSRTGELFFGEGSRLTVL.

This clonotype was found a few times. As DNA, the CDR3 is TGCAGTGCTAGGAGACAGGGGTTTGTCGGTAACAATCAGCCCCAGCATTTT. Translation gives CSARRQGFVGNNQPQHF. The V and J genes are TRBV20-1 and TRBJ1-5; 8 nucleotides agree with TRBD1. The V and J ends lost 3 bases and 3 bases, in that order; junction bases with no gene match: 13. The CDR3 totals 17 residues. CDR1 is DFQATT and CDR2 is SNEGSKA in the germline V gene (reference sequence).

This clonotype was found a few times. V gene TRBV6-2 or TRBV6-3 combines with J gene TRBJ1-2; no firm D call. This CDR3 has 14 amino acids. CDR1 and CDR2 from the germline V gene are MNHEY and SVGEGT. Between the trimmed V and J ends, which lost 6 bases and 3 bases, there was a span of 14 bases. This chain's CDR3 is CASRIGSPHYGYTF. For the CDR3, the DNA is TGTGCCAGCAGGATCGGGAGCCCACACTATGGCTACACCTTC.

This clonotype was seen only a few times. The chain combines TRBV4-1 with TRBJ2-7; 7 positions agree with TRBD1. This CDR3 has 15 residues. Losses at the gene ends were 0 bases for V and 7 bases for J; bases not matched to a gene: 9. Germline CDR1 reads MGHRA; CDR2 reads YSYEKL. CDR3 in amino acids: CASSQETGALWEQYF. CDR3 DNA: TGCGCCAGCAGCCAAGAAACAGGGGCGCTGTGGGAGCAGTACTTC.

V gene TRBV7-2 combines with J gene TRBJ2-7, with TRBD2 identical over 9 bases. CDR1 is SGHTA, CDR2 FQGNSA, per germline. J was trimmed by 4 bases and V by 1 base; bases with no gene match: 5. This CDR3 spans 15 amino acids. CDR3 nucleotides: TGTGCCAGCAGCTTAGATGCGGGAGGGATTTACGAGCAGTACTTC. It specifies CASSLDAGGIYEQYF. Drawing the rest from reference TRBV7-2 and TRBJ2-7, the complete variable domain is GAGVSQSPSNKVTEKGKDVELRCDPISGHTALYWYRQSLGQGLEFLIYFQGNSAPDKSGLPSDRFSAERTGGSVSTLTIQRTQQEDSAVYLCASSLDAGGIYEQYFGPGTRLTVT.

The gene calls are TRBV20-1 and TRBJ1-6; 7 bases map to TRBD1. The CDR3 has 15 residues. Germline V lookup: CDR1 DFQATT, CDR2 SNEGSKA (reference sequence). After removal of 2 bases from V and 7 bases from J, the junction contained 8 bases not matched to a gene. In nucleotides, the CDR3 is TGCAGTGCTAGACCGGGACAGCACGAAAATTCACCCCTCCACTTT. It specifies CSARPGQHENSPLHF.

In its sample, this clonotype was seen many times. The rearrangement joins TRBV7-2 to TRBJ1-3; no clear D. V gave up 5 bases and J gave up 3 bases, with 20 bases separating them. Germline CDR1 is SGHTA and CDR2 is FQGNSA. The CDR3 is made up of 17 amino acids. CDR3 sequence reads: CASSARRTSALGNTIYF. CDR3 coding DNA: TGTGCCAGCAGCGCTCGGCGGACTTCCGCTCTTGGAAACACCATATATTTT.

The genes are TRBV6-1 and TRBJ2-1; perhaps TRBD1 as D (6 bases). The germline V gene encodes CDR1 MNHNS and CDR2 SASEGT. The CDR3 has 13 residues. V lost 3 bases to trimming and J lost 9 bases, with 12 bases between them. CDR3 loop: CASSDRGRGEQFF. In DNA form, the CDR3 reads TGTGCCAGCAGTGACAGGGGCCGGGGTGAGCAGTTCTTC.

CDR3 in amino acids: CASSFSQVVYGYTF. The CDR3 nucleotides are TGTGCCAGCAGTTTTAGCCAGGTCGTGTATGGCTACACCTTC. V gene TRBV28 combines with J gene TRBJ1-2; D remains unclear. Germline CDR1 reads MDHEN; CDR2 reads SYDVKM. This CDR3 has 14 residues. V shed 3 bases and J shed 5 bases, with 13 bases lying between them.

The V call is TRBV28, the J call TRBJ2-7; 7 bases fit TRBD1. This CDR3 contains 14 residues. Germline CDR1 and CDR2: MDHEN and SYDVKM. V shed 11 bases and J 3 bases; nucleotides not matched to a gene: 13. CDR3 DNA: TGTGCCGCCAGCAGTGATACAGGGGTCTACGAGCAGTACTTC. Its translation is CAASSDTGVYEQYF.